This T cell receptor (beta chain) originates from a study of T-cell reconstitution after alpha-beta-depleted transplantation in children. Study-wide findings and caveats: After one year, T-cell counts and TCRbeta diversity mostly came from new T cells. About two months after transplant, alpha-beta T cells reportedly came from several hundred expanded graft clones. For some patients, TCRbeta diversity was high at day 60 because of recipient T cells and thymic progenitors that survived.

The CDR3 has 16 residues. Germline assignment: CDR1 DFQATT and CDR2 SNEGSKA (reference sequence). Germline trimming cut 3 bases from V and 0 bases from J; bases unmatched to any gene: 11. The TCRbeta library incorporated unique molecular identifiers. TCRdb redid the calling of the PCR reads with MiXCR, one entry per CDR3 protein. The sample lists 440,000 or so distinct CDR3 sequences; about 40% were seen once. This clonotype was counted at least ten times. The antigen is undetermined. The clonotype comes from a girl between 2 and 10 years old with aplastic anemia, due to receive a stem cell transplant. This chain links TRBV20-1 with TRBJ2-7; TRBD2 matches 7 bases. Sequenced here: PBMCs, sampled before TCRalphabeta/CD19-depleted stem cell transplant. The CDR3 DNA reads as TGCAGTGCTAGCGCCCGGGCTAGCGGTACCTCCTACGAGCAGTACTTC. Its protein is CSASARASGTSYEQYF.